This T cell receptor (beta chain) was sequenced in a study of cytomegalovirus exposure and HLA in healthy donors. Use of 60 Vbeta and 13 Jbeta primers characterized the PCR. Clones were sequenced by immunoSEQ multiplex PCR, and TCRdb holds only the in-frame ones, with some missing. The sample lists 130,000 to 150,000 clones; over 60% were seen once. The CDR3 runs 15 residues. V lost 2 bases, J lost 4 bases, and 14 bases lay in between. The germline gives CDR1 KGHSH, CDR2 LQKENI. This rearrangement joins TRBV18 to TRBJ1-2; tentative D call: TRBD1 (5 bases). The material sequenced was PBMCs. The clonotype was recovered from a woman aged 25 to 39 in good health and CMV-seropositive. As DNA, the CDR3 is TGTGCCAGCTCACCATCCCCAGGGCCAAGCTATGGCTACACCTTC. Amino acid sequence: CASSPSPGPSYGYTF.